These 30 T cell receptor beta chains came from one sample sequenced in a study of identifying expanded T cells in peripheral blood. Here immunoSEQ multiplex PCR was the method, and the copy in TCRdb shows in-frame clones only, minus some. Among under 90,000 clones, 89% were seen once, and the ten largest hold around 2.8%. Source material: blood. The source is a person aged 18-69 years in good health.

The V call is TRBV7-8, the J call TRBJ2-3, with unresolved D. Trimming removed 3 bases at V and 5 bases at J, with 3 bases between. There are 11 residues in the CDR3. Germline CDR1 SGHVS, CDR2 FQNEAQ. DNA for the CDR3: TGTGCCAGCAGCTTTTTAGATACGCAGTATTTT. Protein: CASSFLDTQYF.

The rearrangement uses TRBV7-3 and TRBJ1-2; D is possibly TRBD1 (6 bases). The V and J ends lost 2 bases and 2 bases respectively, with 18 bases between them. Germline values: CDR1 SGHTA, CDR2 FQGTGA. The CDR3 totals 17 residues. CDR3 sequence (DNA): TGTGCCAGCAGCTTAGGGGGAGGACAGTCACTAAACTATGGCTACACCTTC. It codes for CASSLGGGQSLNYGYTF.

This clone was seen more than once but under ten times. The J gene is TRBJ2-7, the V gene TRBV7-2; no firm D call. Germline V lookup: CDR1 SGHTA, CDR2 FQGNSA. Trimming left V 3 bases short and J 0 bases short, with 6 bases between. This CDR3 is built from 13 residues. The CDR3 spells CASSFAPSYEQYF. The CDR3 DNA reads TGTGCCAGCAGCTTTGCTCCCTCCTACGAGCAGTACTTC.

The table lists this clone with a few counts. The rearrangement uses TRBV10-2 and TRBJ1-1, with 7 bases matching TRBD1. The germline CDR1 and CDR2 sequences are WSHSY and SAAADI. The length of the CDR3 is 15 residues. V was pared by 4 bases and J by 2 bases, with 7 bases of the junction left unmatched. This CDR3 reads CASSGSRQGNTEAFF. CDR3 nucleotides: TGCGCCAGCAGTGGTTCCCGACAGGGAAACACTGAAGCTTTCTTT.

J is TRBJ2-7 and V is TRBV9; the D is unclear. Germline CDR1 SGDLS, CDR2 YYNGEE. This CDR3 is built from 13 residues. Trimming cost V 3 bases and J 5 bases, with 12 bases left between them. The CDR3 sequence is CASSAPSNHEQYF. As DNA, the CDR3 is TGTGCCAGCAGCGCCCCGTCGAACCACGAGCAGTACTTC.

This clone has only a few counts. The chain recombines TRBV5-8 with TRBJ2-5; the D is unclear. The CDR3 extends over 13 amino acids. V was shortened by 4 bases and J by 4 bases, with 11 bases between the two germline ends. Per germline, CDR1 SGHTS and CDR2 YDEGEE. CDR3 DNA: TGTGCCAGCAGCCTAGAGTCCCCAGAGACCCAGTACTTC. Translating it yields CASSLESPETQYF.

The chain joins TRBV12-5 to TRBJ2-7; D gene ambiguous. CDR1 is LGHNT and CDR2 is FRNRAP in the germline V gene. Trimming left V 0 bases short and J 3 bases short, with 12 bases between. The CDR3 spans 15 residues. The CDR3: CASGLVKQPYYEQYF. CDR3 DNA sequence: TGTGCTAGTGGTTTGGTAAAACAGCCATACTACGAGCAGTACTTC.

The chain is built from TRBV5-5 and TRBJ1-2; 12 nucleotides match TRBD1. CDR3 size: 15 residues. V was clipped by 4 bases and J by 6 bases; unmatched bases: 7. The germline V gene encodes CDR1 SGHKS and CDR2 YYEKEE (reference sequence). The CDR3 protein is CASSGPGQGANGYTF. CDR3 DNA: TGTGCCAGCAGCGGCCCGGGACAGGGGGCAAATGGCTACACCTTC.

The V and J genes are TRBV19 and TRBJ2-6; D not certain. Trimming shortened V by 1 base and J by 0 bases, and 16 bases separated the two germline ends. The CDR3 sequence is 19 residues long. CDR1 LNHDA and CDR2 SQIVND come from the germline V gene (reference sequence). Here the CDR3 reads CASSIVAGRRNSGANVLTF. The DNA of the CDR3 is TGTGCCAGTAGTATAGTGGCCGGACGCCGTAACTCTGGGGCCAACGTCCTGACTTTC.

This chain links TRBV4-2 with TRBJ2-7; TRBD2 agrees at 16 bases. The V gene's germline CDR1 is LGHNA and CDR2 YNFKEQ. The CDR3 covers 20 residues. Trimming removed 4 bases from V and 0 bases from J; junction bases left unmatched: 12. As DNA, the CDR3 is TGTGCCAGCAGCCTTACTGCCGGGACTAGCGGGAGGGACCCCTCCTACGAGCAGTACTTC. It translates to CASSLTAGTSGRDPSYEQYF.

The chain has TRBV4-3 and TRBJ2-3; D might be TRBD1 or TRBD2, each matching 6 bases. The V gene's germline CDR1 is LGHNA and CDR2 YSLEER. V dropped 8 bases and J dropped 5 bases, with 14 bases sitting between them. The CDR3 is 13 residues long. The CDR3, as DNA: TGCGCCAGCGGAAGGGGGGAAGAAGATACGCAGTATTTT. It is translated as CASGRGEEDTQYF.

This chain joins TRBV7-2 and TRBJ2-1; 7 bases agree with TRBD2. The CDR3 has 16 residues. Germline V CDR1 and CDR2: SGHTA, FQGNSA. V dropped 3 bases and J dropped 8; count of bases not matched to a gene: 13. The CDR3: CASSFMVTGGPDEQFF. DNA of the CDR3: TGTGCCAGCAGCTTTATGGTCACGGGAGGCCCAGATGAGCAGTTCTTC. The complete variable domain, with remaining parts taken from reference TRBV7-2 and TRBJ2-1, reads GAGVSQSPSNKVTEKGKDVELRCDPISGHTALYWYRQSLGQGLEFLIYFQGNSAPDKSGLPSDRFSAERTGGSVSTLTIQRTQQEDSAVYLCASSFMVTGGPDEQFFGPGTRLTVL.

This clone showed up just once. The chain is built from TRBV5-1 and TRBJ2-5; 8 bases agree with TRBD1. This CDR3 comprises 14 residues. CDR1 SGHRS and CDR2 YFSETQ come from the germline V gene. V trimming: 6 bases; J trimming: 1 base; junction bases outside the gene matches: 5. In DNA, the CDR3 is TGCGCCAGCACCCAGGGGGCAAGCCAAGAGACCCAGTACTTC. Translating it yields CASTQGASQETQYF.

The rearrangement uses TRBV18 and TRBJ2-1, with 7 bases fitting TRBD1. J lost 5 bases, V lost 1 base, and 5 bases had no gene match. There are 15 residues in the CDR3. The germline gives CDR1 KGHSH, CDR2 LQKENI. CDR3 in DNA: TGTGCCAGCTCACCACGGGACAGCCCTAACAATGAGCAGTTCTTC. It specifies CASSPRDSPNNEQFF.

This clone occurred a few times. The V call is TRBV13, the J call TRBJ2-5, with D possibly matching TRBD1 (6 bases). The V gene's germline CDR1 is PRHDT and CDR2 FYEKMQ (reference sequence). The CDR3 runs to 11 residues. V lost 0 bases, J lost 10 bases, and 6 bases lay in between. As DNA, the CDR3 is TGTGCCAGCAGCTTAGGGGACAGCCAGTACTTC. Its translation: CASSLGDSQYF.

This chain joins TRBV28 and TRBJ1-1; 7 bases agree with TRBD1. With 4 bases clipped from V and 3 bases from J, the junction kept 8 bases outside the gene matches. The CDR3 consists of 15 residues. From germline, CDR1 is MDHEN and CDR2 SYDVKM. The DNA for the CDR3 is TGTGCCAGCAGTTCCCAGACAGGGATGGACACTGAAGCTTTCTTT. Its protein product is CASSSQTGMDTEAFF.

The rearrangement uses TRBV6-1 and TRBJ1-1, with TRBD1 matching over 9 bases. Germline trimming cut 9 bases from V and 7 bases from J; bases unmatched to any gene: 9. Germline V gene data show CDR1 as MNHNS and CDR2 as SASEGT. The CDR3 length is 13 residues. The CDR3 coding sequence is TGTGCCAGTCACTCACAGGGGGCGGGTGAAGCTTTCTTT. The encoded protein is CASHSQGAGEAFF.

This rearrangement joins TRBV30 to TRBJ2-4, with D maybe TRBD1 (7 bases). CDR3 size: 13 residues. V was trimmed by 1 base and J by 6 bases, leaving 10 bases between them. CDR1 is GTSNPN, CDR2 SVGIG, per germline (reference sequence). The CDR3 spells CAWSGGDRNIQYF. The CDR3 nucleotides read TGTGCCTGGAGTGGGGGGGACAGAAACATTCAGTACTTC.

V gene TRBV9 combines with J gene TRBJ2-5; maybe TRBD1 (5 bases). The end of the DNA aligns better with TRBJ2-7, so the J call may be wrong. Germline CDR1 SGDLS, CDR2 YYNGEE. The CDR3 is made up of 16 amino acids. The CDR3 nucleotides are TGTGCCAGCAGCGTAGATTCAGGGATGGGGCCCTACGAGCAGTACTTC. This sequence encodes CASSVDSGMGPYEQYF.

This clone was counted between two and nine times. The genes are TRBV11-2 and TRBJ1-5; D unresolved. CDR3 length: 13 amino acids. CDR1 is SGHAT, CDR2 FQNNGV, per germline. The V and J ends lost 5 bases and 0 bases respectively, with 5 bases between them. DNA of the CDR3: TGTGCCAGCAGCCCTTATAGCAATCAGCCCCAGCATTTT. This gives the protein CASSPYSNQPQHF.

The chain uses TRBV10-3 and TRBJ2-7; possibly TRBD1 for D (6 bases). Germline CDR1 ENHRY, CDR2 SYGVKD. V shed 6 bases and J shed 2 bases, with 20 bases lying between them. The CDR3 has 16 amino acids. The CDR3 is CAISPLAAGATYEQYF. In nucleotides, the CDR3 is TGTGCCATCAGCCCATTGGCAGCAGGGGCTACCTACGAGCAGTACTTC.

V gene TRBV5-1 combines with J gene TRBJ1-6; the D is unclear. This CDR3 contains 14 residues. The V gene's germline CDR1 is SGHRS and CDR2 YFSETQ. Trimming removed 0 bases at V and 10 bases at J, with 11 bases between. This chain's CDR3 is CASSLGSSDSPLHF. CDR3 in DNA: TGCGCCAGCAGCTTGGGATCTTCAGACTCACCCCTCCACTTT.

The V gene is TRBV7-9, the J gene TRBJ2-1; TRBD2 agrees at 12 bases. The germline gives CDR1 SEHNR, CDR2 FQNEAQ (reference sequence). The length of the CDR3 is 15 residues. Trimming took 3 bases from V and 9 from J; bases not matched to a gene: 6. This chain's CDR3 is CASSLASGRAIEQFF. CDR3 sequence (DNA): TGTGCCAGCAGCTTGGCTAGCGGGAGGGCCATTGAGCAGTTCTTC.

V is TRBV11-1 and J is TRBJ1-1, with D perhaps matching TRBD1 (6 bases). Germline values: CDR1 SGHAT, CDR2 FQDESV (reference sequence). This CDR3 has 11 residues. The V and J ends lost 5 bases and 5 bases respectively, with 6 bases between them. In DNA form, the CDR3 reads TGTGCCAGCAGCCAGGGGACTGAAGCTTTCTTT. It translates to CASSQGTEAFF.

The CDR3 loop is CASSLVRGGAYGYTF. The CDR3, as DNA: TGTGCCAGCAGCTTAGTTCGTGGGGGCGCGTATGGCTACACCTTC. This sequence joins TRBV11-3 and TRBJ1-2; weak D call: TRBD1 (6 bases). The V and J ends lost 1 base and 5 bases respectively, with 14 bases between them. CDR3 length equals 15 residues. Germline V gene lookup returns CDR1 SGHNT and CDR2 YENEEA.

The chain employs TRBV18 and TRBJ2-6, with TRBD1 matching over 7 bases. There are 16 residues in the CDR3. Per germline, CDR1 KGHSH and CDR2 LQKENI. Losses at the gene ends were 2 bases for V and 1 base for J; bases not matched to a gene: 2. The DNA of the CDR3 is TGTGCCAGCTCACCATCAGGGGGATCTGGGGCCAACGTCCTGACTTTC. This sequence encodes CASSPSGGSGANVLTF.

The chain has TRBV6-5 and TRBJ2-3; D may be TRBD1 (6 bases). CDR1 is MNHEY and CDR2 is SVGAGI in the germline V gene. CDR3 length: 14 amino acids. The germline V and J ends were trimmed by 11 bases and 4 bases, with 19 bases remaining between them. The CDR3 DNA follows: TGTGCCGGCTCGAGGGGGAGTCCTTCAGATACGCAGTATTTT. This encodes CAGSRGSPSDTQYF.

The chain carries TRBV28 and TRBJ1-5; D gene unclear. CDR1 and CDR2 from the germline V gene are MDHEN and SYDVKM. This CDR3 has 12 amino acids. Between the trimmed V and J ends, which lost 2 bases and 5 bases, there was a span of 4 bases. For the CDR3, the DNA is TGTGCCAGCAGTTTAGTCTATCAGCCCCAGCATTTT. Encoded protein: CASSLVYQPQHF.

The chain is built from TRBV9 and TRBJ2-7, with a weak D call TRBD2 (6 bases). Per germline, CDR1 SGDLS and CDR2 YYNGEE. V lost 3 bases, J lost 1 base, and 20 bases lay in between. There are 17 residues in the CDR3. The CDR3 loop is CASSARAALDYSYEQYF. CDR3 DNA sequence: TGTGCCAGCAGCGCGCGGGCCGCCCTGGACTATTCCTACGAGCAGTACTTC.

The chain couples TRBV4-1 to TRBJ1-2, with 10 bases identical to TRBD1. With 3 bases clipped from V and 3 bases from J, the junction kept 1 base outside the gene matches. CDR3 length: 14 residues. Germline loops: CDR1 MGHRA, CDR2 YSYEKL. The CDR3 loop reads CASSQDRGDYGYTF. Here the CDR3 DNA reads TGCGCCAGCAGCCAGGACAGGGGGGACTATGGCTACACCTTC.